Listed here are 27 T cell receptor beta chains from one sample, sequenced in a study of T cell responses to AZD1222 COVID-19 vaccine. The method was immunoSEQ multiplex PCR; TCRdb's version includes in-frame clones alone and lacks a portion of them. The data contain 80,000 to 100,000 clones, nearly 90% of them singletons. The sample consisted of peripheral blood, taken on day 0 of AZD1222 vaccination. These receptors were collected from an adult in good health.

The chain links TRBV5-6 to TRBJ1-1; 9 bases map to TRBD1. Trimming took 6 bases from V and 5 from J; bases not matched to a gene: 8. Germline CDR1 is SGHDT and CDR2 is YYEEEE. This CDR3 is built from 14 residues. Here the CDR3 DNA reads TGTGCCAGCACCATCACAGGGGGCGGAACTGAAGCTTTCTTT. It yields the protein CASTITGGGTEAFF.

V and J are TRBV21-1 and TRBJ1-2. TRBV21-1 is annotated as a pseudogene. The CDR3 loop spans 10 amino acids. CDR3 in amino acids: CASSSGGYTF. The CDR3 DNA sequence: TGTGCCAGCAGCAGCGGGGGCTACACCTTC.

The chain employs TRBV28 and TRBJ2-6, with TRBD1 matching over 7 bases. After removal of 6 bases from V and 1 base from J, the junction contained 6 bases not matched to a gene. Germline assignment: CDR1 MDHEN and CDR2 SYDVKM. The CDR3 contains 16 residues. The CDR3 spells CASRLGGSSGANVLTF. CDR3 in DNA: TGTGCCAGCAGATTAGGGGGCTCGTCTGGGGCCAACGTCCTGACTTTC.

This clone has a single count. V and J are TRBV18 and TRBJ1-1; tentatively, D is TRBD1 (6 bases). Germline V gene lookup returns CDR1 KGHSH and CDR2 LQKENI. The CDR3 contains 14 residues. Trimming cost V 4 bases and J 0 bases, with 9 bases left between them. The CDR3 loop is CASSRQVVNTEAFF. CDR3 nucleotides: TGTGCCAGCTCACGACAGGTGGTGAACACTGAAGCTTTCTTT.

This clone was seen a single time. The rearrangement links TRBV30 to TRBJ1-5; D is unclear. The CDR3 extends over 14 amino acids. V lost 3 bases and J 6 bases, leaving 15 bases between the germline ends. Per germline, CDR1 GTSNPN and CDR2 SVGIG (reference sequence). The CDR3 loop is CAWSEGSVSQPQHF. The CDR3 nucleotides read TGTGCCTGGAGCGAAGGATCGGTGAGTCAGCCCCAGCATTTT.

The V gene is TRBV7-2, the J gene TRBJ2-2, with D possibly matching TRBD1 (6 bases). This CDR3 has 15 amino acids. Germline lookup yields CDR1 SGHTA and CDR2 FQGNSA. V shed 5 bases and J shed 3 bases, with 13 bases lying between them. CDR3 in DNA: TGTGCCAGCAGCCCGGACAGCTATTACACCGGGGAGCTGTTTTTT. Translated, it gives CASSPDSYYTGELFF.

The chain has TRBV24-1 and TRBJ1-5, with 10 bases lining up with TRBD1. CDR1 is KGHDR and CDR2 is SFDVKD in the germline V gene. V lost 4 bases, J lost 2 bases, and 4 bases stayed unmatched. The CDR3 length is 16 residues. The CDR3 here is CATSERTGGRNQPQHF. The CDR3, as DNA: TGTGCCACCAGTGAACGGACAGGGGGTCGCAATCAGCCCCAGCATTTT.

The J gene is TRBJ2-2, the V gene TRBV9, with 7 positions matching TRBD1. The CDR3 has 15 residues. Trimming removed 4 bases from V and 6 bases from J; junction bases left unmatched: 9. Germline V lookup: CDR1 SGDLS, CDR2 YYNGEE. CDR3 protein: CASSTRETGPGELFF. The CDR3, as DNA: TGTGCCAGCAGCACCCGAGAGACAGGGCCCGGGGAGCTGTTTTTT.

The V call is TRBV2, the J call TRBJ2-3; weak D call: TRBD2 (5 bases). CDR1 is SNHLY and CDR2 is FYNNEI in the germline V gene. The V and J ends lost 7 bases and 0 bases respectively, with 11 bases between them. This CDR3 spans 14 amino acids. The CDR3 loop reads CASNPSGSTDTQYF. CDR3 nucleotides: TGTGCCAGCAACCCAAGCGGCAGCACAGATACGCAGTATTTT.

The sample holds one count of this clone. The CDR3 sequence is CASSLQTGFTEAFF. In DNA, the CDR3 is TGTGCCAGCAGCCTACAAACTGGGTTCACTGAAGCTTTCTTT. The rearrangement uses TRBV7-9 and TRBJ1-1; D uncertain. Trimming cost V 5 bases and J 4 bases, with 14 bases left between them. The CDR3 runs 14 residues. CDR1 is SEHNR and CDR2 is FQNEAQ in the germline V gene (reference sequence).

This clone was observed a single time. This sequence joins TRBV6-5 and TRBJ1-6; a possible D gene is TRBD1 (5 bases). The CDR3 runs to 14 residues. Trimming removed 2 bases at V and 7 bases at J, with 9 bases between. Germline loops: CDR1 MNHEY, CDR2 SVGAGI. CDR3 sequence: CASSYPGLNSPLHF. The CDR3 DNA sequence: TGTGCCAGCAGTTACCCGGGGCTGAATTCACCCCTCCACTTT.

The genes are TRBV30 and TRBJ2-1, with 10 bases matching TRBD2. Germline V lookup: CDR1 GTSNPN, CDR2 SVGIG (reference sequence). V lost 3 bases, J lost 6 bases, and 14 bases stayed unmatched. The CDR3 loop spans 17 amino acids. The CDR3 is CAWRRRTLAGVVNEQFF. The CDR3 bases are TGTGCCTGGAGGCGCCGTACCCTAGCGGGAGTTGTCAATGAGCAGTTCTTC.

V is TRBV7-9 and J is TRBJ2-1, with D perhaps TRBD2 (5 bases). The V gene's germline CDR1 is SEHNR and CDR2 FQNEAQ (reference sequence). V lost 5 bases to trimming and J lost 9 bases, with 8 bases between them. CDR3 length: 11 residues. The CDR3 DNA is TGTGCCAGCAGCGGAGGAGGTGAGCAGTTCTTC. Translated, it gives CASSGGGEQFF.

This clone has a single count. The chain links TRBV5-1 to TRBJ2-1, with 7 nucleotides matching TRBD2. V lost 7 bases, J lost 5 bases, and 9 bases stayed unmatched. Germline V gene data show CDR1 as SGHRS and CDR2 as YFSETQ. This CDR3 region has 14 residues. DNA for the CDR3: TGCGCCAGCGGAGTTAGCGGGCTAAACAATGAGCAGTTCTTC. Protein sequence: CASGVSGLNNEQFF.

The chain has TRBV5-6 and TRBJ1-1, with 7 bases identical to TRBD1. V trimming: 2 bases; J trimming: 1 base; junction bases outside the gene matches: 2. This CDR3 spans 14 amino acids. CDR1 is SGHDT and CDR2 is YYEEEE in the germline V gene. The CDR3 coding sequence is TGTGCCAGCAGCTTTCGGACAGGGAACACTGAAGCTTTCTTT. Amino acids: CASSFRTGNTEAFF.

V and J are TRBV10-3 and TRBJ2-2; D assignment may be TRBD1 or TRBD2 (5 bases each). The CDR3 contains 12 residues. Germline CDR1 and CDR2: ENHRY and SYGVKD. V was cut by 4 bases and J by 6 bases, with 6 bases left in between. CDR3 coding DNA: TGTGCCATCAGTGGAGGGGCCGGGGAGCTGTTTTTT. Its protein product is CAISGGAGELFF.

This CDR3 is CASSTGDSYEQYF. As DNA, the CDR3 is TGTGCCAGCAGCACAGGGGATTCCTACGAGCAGTACTTC. The chain combines TRBV9 with TRBJ2-7; 7 bases line up with TRBD1. Germline V gene data show CDR1 as SGDLS and CDR2 as YYNGEE. The V and J ends lost 4 bases and 1 base, in that order; junction bases with no gene match: 2. The CDR3 has 13 amino acids.

V and J are TRBV6-5 and TRBJ1-1; TRBD1 aligns across 10 bases. Trimming at V came to 2 bases and at J to 4 bases, leaving 1 base not matched to a gene. The length of the CDR3 is 14 residues. The germline V gene has CDR1 MNHEY and CDR2 SVGAGI. CDR3 sequence: CASSYRTGGTEAFF. The CDR3 DNA is TGTGCCAGCAGTTACCGGACAGGGGGCACTGAAGCTTTCTTT.

The rearrangement joins TRBV24-1 to TRBJ2-2; 7 bases agree with TRBD1. This CDR3 is built from 16 residues. Trimming cost V 1 base and J 0 bases; bases outside gene matches: 1. Germline CDR1 is KGHDR and CDR2 is SFDVKD. CDR3 loop: CATSDFGQANTGELFF. CDR3 sequence (DNA): TGTGCCACCAGTGATTTCGGACAGGCGAACACCGGGGAGCTGTTTTTT.

The CDR3 here is CASSELAWTGETQYF. CDR3 DNA: TGTGCCAGCAGTGAATTAGCGTGGACCGGGGAGACCCAGTACTTC. This chain uses TRBV2 with TRBJ2-5; TRBD2 might be the D (5 bases). Germline CDR1 and CDR2: SNHLY and FYNNEI. This CDR3 is built from 15 residues. Trimming cost V 2 bases and J 5 bases, with 15 bases left between them. The whole variable domain, filled in from reference TRBV2 and TRBJ2-5, reads EPEVTQTPSHQVTQMGQEVILRCVPISNHLYFYWYRQILGQKVEFLVSFYNNEISEKSEIFDDQFSVERPDGSNFTLKIRSTKLEDSAMYFCASSELAWTGETQYFGPGTRLLVL.

This clone was recorded only once. This CDR3 reads CASSVGPQGVSGPNSYEQYF. CDR3 DNA: TGTGCCAGCAGCGTAGGTCCTCAGGGTGTTAGCGGGCCGAACTCCTACGAGCAGTACTTC. The chain combines TRBV9 with TRBJ2-7; 7 bases align to TRBD2. The V and J ends lost 0 bases and 0 bases, in that order; junction bases with no gene match: 18. This CDR3 contains 20 residues. The V gene's germline CDR1 is SGDLS and CDR2 YYNGEE.

The chain carries TRBV2 and TRBJ2-3; D possibly corresponds to TRBD1 (6 bases). V was pared by 5 bases and J by 0 bases, with 21 bases between. Germline V gene lookup returns CDR1 SNHLY and CDR2 FYNNEI. The CDR3 runs to 18 residues. The CDR3 reads CASSLQGSTDTSTDTQYF. The DNA of the CDR3 is TGTGCCAGCAGTCTCCAGGGGTCGACAGATACTAGCACAGATACGCAGTATTTT.

Only one count was recorded for this clone. This chain connects TRBV28 to TRBJ2-5; 8 nucleotides align to TRBD1. The CDR3 is made up of 16 amino acids. Germline V CDR1 and CDR2: MDHEN, SYDVKM. The V and J ends lost 7 bases and 0 bases, in that order; junction bases with no gene match: 10. This CDR3 is CASTLRTGSYQETQYF. The DNA for the CDR3 is TGTGCCAGCACCCTCCGGACAGGGTCGTACCAAGAGACCCAGTACTTC.

This sequence joins TRBV6-5 and TRBJ2-3; TRBD2 aligns across 12 bases. This CDR3 has 13 amino acids. The V gene's germline CDR1 is MNHEY and CDR2 SVGAGI. The V gene end was trimmed by 8 bases and the J gene end by 5 bases; junction bases not matched to a gene: 2. As DNA, the CDR3 is TGTGCCAGCCGACTAGCGGGAGTAGATACGCAGTATTTT. It translates to CASRLAGVDTQYF.

The V gene is TRBV19, the J gene TRBJ2-1; no firm D call. The CDR3 is 14 amino acids. Germline assignment: CDR1 LNHDA and CDR2 SQIVND (reference sequence). The V end was cut by 7 bases, the J end by 0 bases, with 10 bases between. The CDR3 nucleotides read TGTGCCAGTATAGGAACGAGCTCCTACAATGAGCAGTTCTTC. It specifies CASIGTSSYNEQFF.

The CDR3 reads CASSLDRYKANTGELFF. The CDR3 coding sequence is TGTGCCAGCAGCTTAGATCGATACAAAGCGAACACCGGGGAGCTGTTTTTT. The chain employs TRBV11-2 and TRBJ2-2, with no clear D. This CDR3 is built from 17 residues. Germline V gene lookup returns CDR1 SGHAT and CDR2 FQNNGV. The V end was cut by 0 bases, the J end by 0 bases, with 11 bases between.

V and J are TRBV5-1 and TRBJ2-1, with 8 positions matching TRBD2. The CDR3 has 14 amino acids. J was trimmed by 6 bases and V by 4 bases; bases with no gene match: 6. Germline loops: CDR1 SGHRS, CDR2 YFSETQ. The CDR3 spells CASSPGTSGNEQFF. The CDR3 DNA sequence: TGCGCCAGCAGCCCCGGGACTAGTGGCAATGAGCAGTTCTTC.